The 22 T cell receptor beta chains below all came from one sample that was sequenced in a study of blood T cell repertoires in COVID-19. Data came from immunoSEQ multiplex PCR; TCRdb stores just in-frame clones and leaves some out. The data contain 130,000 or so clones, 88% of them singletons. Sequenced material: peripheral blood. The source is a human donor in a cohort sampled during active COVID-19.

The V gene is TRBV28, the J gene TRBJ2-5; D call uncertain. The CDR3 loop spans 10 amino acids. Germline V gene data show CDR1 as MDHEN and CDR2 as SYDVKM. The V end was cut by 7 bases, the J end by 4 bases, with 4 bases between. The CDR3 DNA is TGTGCCAGCACCTCAGAGACCCAGTACTTC. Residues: CASTSETQYF.

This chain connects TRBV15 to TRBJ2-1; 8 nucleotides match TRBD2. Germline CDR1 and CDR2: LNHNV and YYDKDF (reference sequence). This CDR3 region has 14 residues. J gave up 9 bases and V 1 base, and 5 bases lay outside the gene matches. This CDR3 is CATSRVTGGVEQFF. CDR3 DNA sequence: TGTGCCACCAGCAGAGTAACGGGAGGGGTTGAGCAGTTCTTC.

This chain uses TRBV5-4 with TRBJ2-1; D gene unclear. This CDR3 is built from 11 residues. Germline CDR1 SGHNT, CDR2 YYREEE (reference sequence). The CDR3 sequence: CRRPRFNEQFF. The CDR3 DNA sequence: TGTAGGAGACCGCGATTCAATGAGCAGTTCTTC.

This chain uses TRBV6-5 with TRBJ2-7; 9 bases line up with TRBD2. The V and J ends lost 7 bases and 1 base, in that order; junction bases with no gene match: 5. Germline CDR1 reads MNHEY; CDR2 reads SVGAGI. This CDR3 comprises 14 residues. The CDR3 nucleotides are TGTGCCAGCACGGTGGCGGGAGGGTCCTACGAGCAGTACTTC. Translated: CASTVAGGSYEQYF.

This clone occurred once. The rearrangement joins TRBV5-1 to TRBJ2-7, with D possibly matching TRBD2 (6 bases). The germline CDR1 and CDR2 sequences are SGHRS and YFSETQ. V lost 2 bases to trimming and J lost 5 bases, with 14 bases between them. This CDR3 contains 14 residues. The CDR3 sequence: CASSFGTEAHEQYF. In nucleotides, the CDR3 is TGCGCCAGCAGCTTTGGGACTGAGGCCCACGAGCAGTACTTC. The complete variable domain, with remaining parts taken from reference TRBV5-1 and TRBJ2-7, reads KAGVTQTPRYLIKTRGQQVTLSCSPISGHRSVSWYQQTPGQGLQFLFEYFSETQRNKGNFPGRFSGRQFSNSRSEMNVSTLELGDSALYLCASSFGTEAHEQYFGPGTRLTVT.

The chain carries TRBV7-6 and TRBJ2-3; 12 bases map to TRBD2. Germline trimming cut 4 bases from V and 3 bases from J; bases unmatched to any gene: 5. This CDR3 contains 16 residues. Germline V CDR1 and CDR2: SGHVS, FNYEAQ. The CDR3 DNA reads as TGTGCCAGCAGCTCCAGACTAGCGGGAGAGACAGATACGCAGTATTTT. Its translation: CASSSRLAGETDTQYF.

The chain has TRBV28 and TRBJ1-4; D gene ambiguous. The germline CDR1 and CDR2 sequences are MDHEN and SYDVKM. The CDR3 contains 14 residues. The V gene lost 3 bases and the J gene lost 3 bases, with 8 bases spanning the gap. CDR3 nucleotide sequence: TGTGCCAGCAGTTTGATAGAACCTAATGAAAAACTGTTTTTT. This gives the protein CASSLIEPNEKLFF.

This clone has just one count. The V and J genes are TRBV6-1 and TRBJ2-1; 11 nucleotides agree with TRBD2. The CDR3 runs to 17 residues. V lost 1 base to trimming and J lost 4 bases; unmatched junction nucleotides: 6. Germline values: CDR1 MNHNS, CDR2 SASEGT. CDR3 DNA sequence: TGTGCCAGCAGTGAAGGCACGTTAGCGGGGGGGTACAATGAGCAGTTCTTC. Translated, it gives CASSEGTLAGGYNEQFF.

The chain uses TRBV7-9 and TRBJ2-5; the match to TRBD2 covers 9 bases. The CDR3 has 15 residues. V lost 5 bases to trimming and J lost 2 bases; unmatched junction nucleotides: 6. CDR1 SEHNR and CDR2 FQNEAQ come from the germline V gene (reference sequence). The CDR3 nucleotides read TGTGCCAGCAGCCCCCGACTAGCGGATCAAGAGACCCAGTACTTC. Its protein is CASSPRLADQETQYF.

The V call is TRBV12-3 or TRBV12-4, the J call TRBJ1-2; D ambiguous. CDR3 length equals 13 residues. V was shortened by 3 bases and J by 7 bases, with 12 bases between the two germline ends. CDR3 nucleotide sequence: TGTGCCAGCAGTTTGCGGGGAGGAGTTGGCTACACCTTC. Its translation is CASSLRGGVGYTF.

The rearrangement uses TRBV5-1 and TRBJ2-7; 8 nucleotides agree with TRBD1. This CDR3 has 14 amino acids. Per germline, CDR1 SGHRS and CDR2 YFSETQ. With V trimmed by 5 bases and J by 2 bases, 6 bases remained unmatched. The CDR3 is CASSFGTGTYEQYF. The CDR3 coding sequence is TGCGCCAGCAGTTTTGGGACAGGCACCTACGAGCAGTACTTC.

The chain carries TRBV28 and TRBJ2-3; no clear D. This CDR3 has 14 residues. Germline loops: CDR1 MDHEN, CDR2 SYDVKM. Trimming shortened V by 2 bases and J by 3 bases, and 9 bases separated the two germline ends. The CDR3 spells CASSLKRETDTQYF. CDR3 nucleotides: TGTGCCAGCAGTTTAAAGCGAGAGACAGATACGCAGTATTTT.

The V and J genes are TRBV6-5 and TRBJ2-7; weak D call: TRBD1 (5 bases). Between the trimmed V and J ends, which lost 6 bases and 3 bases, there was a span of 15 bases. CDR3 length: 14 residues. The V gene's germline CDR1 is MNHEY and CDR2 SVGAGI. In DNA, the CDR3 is TGTGCCAGCAGCCGCATCCGGCAGGGCTACGAGCAGTACTTC. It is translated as CASSRIRQGYEQYF.

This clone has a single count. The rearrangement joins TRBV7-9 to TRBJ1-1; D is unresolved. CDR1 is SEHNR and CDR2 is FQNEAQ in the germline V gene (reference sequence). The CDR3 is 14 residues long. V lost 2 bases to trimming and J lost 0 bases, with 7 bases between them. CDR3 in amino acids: CASSLSSLNTEAFF. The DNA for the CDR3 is TGTGCCAGCAGCTTAAGTAGCCTGAACACTGAAGCTTTCTTT. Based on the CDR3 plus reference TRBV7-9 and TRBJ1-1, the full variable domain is DTGVSQNPRHKITKRGQNVTFRCDPISEHNRLYWYRQTLGQGPEFLTYFQNEAQLEKSRLLSDRFSAERPKGSFSTLEIQRTEQGDSAMYLCASSLSSLNTEAFFGQGTRLTVV.

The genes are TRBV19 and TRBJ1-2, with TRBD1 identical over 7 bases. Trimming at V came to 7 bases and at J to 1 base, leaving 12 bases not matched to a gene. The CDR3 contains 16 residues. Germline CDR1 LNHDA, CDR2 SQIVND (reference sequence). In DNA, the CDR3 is TGTGCCAGTACGATGACTAGGGGGCTCTTTAACTATGGCTACACCTTC. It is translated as CASTMTRGLFNYGYTF.

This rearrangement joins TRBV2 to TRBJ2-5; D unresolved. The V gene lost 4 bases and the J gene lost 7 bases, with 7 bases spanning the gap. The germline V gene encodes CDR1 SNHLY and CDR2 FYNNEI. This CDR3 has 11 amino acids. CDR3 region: CASSGQATQYF. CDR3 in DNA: TGTGCCAGCAGTGGGCAGGCGACCCAGTACTTC. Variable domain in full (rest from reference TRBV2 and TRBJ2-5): EPEVTQTPSHQVTQMGQEVILRCVPISNHLYFYWYRQILGQKVEFLVSFYNNEISEKSEIFDDQFSVERPDGSNFTLKIRSTKLEDSAMYFCASSGQATQYFGPGTRLLVL.

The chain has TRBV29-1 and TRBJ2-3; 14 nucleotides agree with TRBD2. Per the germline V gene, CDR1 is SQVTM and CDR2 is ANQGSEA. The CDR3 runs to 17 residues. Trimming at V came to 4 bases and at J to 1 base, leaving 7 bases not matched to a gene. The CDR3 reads CSVVKGLAGDGTDTQYF. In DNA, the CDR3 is TGCAGCGTTGTTAAGGGACTAGCGGGAGATGGCACAGATACGCAGTATTTT.

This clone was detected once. CDR3 nucleotides: TGTGCCAGCAGTTTCCGGTCTAGCGGGAGATCAAATGAGCAGTTCTTC. It codes for CASSFRSSGRSNEQFF. The rearrangement uses TRBV28 and TRBJ2-1, with 10 bases aligning to TRBD2. The CDR3 length is 16 residues. Looked up from germline, CDR1 is MDHEN and CDR2 is SYDVKM. The ends lost 3 bases at V and 7 bases at J; junction bases unmatched: 9.

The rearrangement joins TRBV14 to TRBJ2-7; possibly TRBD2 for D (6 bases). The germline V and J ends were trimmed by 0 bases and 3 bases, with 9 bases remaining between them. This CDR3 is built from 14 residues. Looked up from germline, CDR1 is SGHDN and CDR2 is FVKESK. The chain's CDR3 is CASSQDWEDYEQYF. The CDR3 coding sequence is TGTGCCAGCAGCCAAGATTGGGAGGACTACGAGCAGTACTTC.

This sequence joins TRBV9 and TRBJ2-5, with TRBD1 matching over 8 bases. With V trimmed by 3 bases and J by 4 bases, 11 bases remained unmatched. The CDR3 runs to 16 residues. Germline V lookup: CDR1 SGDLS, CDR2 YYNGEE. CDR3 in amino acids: CASSATGQGGSETQYF. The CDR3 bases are TGTGCCAGCAGCGCAACAGGACAGGGAGGTTCAGAGACCCAGTACTTC.

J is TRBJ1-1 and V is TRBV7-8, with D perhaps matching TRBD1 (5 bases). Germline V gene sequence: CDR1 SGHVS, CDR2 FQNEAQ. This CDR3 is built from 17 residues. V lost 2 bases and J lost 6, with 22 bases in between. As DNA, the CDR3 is TGTGCCAGCAGCTTAAGGGGTCTTCAGGCGCTTAACGCTGAAGCTTTCTTT. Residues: CASSLRGLQALNAEAFF.

CDR3 protein: CSVEIQGGSYEQYF. In nucleotides, the CDR3 is TGCAGCGTTGAAATCCAGGGAGGGTCCTACGAGCAGTACTTC. V gene TRBV29-1 combines with J gene TRBJ2-7; 7 positions agree with TRBD2. CDR3 length: 14 amino acids. CDR1 is SQVTM and CDR2 is ANQGSEA in the germline V gene. With V trimmed by 2 bases and J by 1 base, 5 bases remained unmatched.